In its sample, the clone carrying this T cell receptor beta chain was seen many times. TCRdb re-analysed the multiplex PCR reads in MiXCR, keeping a single row per CDR3 protein. The table shows under 75,000 distinct CDR3 sequences, with less than 60% occurring only once. Trimming took off 6 bases at V and 0 bases at J, with 14 bases between the two ends. CDR3 length: 15 residues. The data originate from a study of breast tumors, draining lymph nodes, adjacent tissues. This chain joins TRBV12-3 or TRBV12-4 and TRBJ1-2; a weak D match, TRBD1 (5 bases). Sequenced: breast tumor tissue. The receptor's source is a female donor with breast cancer. Some clones in this sample may be carry-over from other donors' samples. The CDR3 loop reads CASSIASRANYGYTF. The CDR3 DNA sequence: TGTGCCAGCAGCATAGCGTCCAGGGCTAACTATGGCTACACCTTC.